This TCR beta chain was identified in a study of cytomegalovirus exposure and HLA in healthy donors. Findings and caveats of the study: CMV serostatus alone was available as immune exposure information. At a 0.05 false discovery rate, a later analysis found 16,951 TCR beta sequences to be associated with HLA alleles.

The junction had 22 bases not matched to a gene; V was cut back by 7 bases and J by 5 bases. This CDR3 has 18 amino acids. Germline V gene lookup returns CDR1 LGHNT and CDR2 FRNRAP. Comments on this clone: The target antigen is unknown.

60 Vbeta and 13 Jbeta primers were used in PCR. TCRdb's copy holds only in-frame clones and misses some; the assay was immunoSEQ multiplex PCR. The sample has approximately 280,000 clones, roughly 88% seen once; the top ten hold 4%. Regarding donors, all were healthy bone marrow donors. Each donor was nominally healthy when sampled (though unrecorded immune exposures were likely). Sequenced input: PBMCs. The rearrangement uses TRBV12-5 and TRBJ2-7; 8 bases agree with TRBD2. The receptor's source is a man aged 40-49 years in good health and CMV-seropositive. CDR3 coding DNA: TGTGCTAGTGCTGACAGTGGGGCTAGCGGGCTTCCTGCCCACGAGCAGTACTTC. This sequence encodes CASADSGASGLPAHEQYF.